One and the same sample provided the 29 T cell receptor beta chains below, sequenced in a study of T-cell reconstitution after alpha-beta-depleted transplantation in children. Unique molecular identifiers were incorporated into the prepared TCRbeta library. Via MiXCR, TCRdb re-called the PCR reads, giving one row per CDR3 protein. The sample includes some 250,000 distinct CDR3 sequences, approximately 12% of them seen just once. The sequenced sample was PBMCs from the stem cell graft donor, obtained from the stem cell graft. Every receptor here comes from a human donor who donated a stem cell graft to a child with acute lymphoblastic leukemia.

Many counts were recorded for this clonotype. The rearrangement links TRBV12-3 or TRBV12-4 to TRBJ2-7, with D possibly being TRBD1 (5 bases). CDR3 size: 12 residues. V shed 5 bases and J shed 7 bases, with 12 bases lying between them. CDR3 in DNA: TGTGCCAGCAGTCCGAGACAGAGGGAGCAGTACTTC. Its protein product is CASSPRQREQYF.

The table lists this clonotype with a few counts. The chain carries TRBV20-1 and TRBJ1-1; the D gene is possibly TRBD1 (5 bases). V shed 6 bases and J shed 0 bases, with 14 bases lying between them. The CDR3 length is 14 residues. The V gene's germline CDR1 is DFQATT and CDR2 SNEGSKA (reference sequence). The CDR3 is CSARGLDMNTEAFF. DNA of the CDR3: TGCAGTGCCCGGGGATTGGACATGAACACTGAAGCTTTCTTT.

This clonotype was counted many times. The rearrangement uses TRBV6-4 and TRBJ1-1; D unresolved. Looked up from germline, CDR1 is MRHNA and CDR2 is SNTAGT. The V end lost 3 bases, the J end lost 1 base, and 6 bases lay between the germline ends. The CDR3 runs to 13 residues. Here the CDR3 reads CASSEESNTEAFF. The CDR3 DNA reads TGTGCCAGCAGTGAAGAGTCGAACACTGAAGCTTTCTTT.

The gene calls are TRBV15 and TRBJ2-2, with D possibly TRBD2 on 7 matching bases. V lost 0 bases and J 0 bases, leaving 8 bases between the germline ends. CDR1 LNHNV and CDR2 YYDKDF come from the germline V gene (reference sequence). The length of the CDR3 is 16 residues. This CDR3 is CATSREGGANTGELFF. DNA of the CDR3: TGTGCCACCAGCAGAGAAGGGGGGGCGAACACCGGGGAGCTGTTTTTT.

This clonotype was seen a handful of times. The genes are TRBV10-3 and TRBJ2-5; D gene uncertain. The germline V and J ends were trimmed by 4 bases and 5 bases, with 8 bases remaining between them. The V gene's germline CDR1 is ENHRY and CDR2 SYGVKD. This CDR3 contains 12 residues. In DNA form, the CDR3 reads TGTGCCATCAGTGTGGGTGGGGAGACCCAGTACTTC. Translated, it gives CAISVGGETQYF.

This clonotype was seen at least ten times. The chain couples TRBV12-3 or TRBV12-4 to TRBJ2-1; D may be TRBD1 (6 bases). The length of the CDR3 is 16 residues. Trimming removed 3 bases from V and 5 bases from J, with 17 bases in between. CDR3 sequence reads: CASSFRGAGDHNEQFF. Here the CDR3 DNA reads TGTGCCAGCAGTTTTAGAGGGGCAGGGGACCACAATGAGCAGTTCTTC.

This clonotype has a count of ten or more. The chain links TRBV5-1 to TRBJ2-3; D gene unclear. Germline lookup yields CDR1 SGHRS and CDR2 YFSETQ. Trimming cost V 7 bases and J 2 bases, with 14 bases left between them. The CDR3 has 14 amino acids. The DNA of the CDR3 is TGCGCCAGCGGTTGGGCAGCCACCACAGATACGCAGTATTTT. This codes for CASGWAATTDTQYF.

This clonotype showed up just once. V usage is TRBV7-9 and J usage is TRBJ2-5; tentatively, D is TRBD2 (6 bases). V was trimmed by 3 bases and J by 5 bases, leaving 13 bases between them. Germline V gene sequence: CDR1 SEHNR, CDR2 FQNEAQ (reference sequence). The CDR3 totals 14 residues. The CDR3 is CASSFGRDLETQYF. Written as DNA, the CDR3 is TGTGCCAGCAGCTTCGGGCGGGACCTGGAGACCCAGTACTTC.

There are many counts of this clonotype. This chain links TRBV5-1 with TRBJ2-7; 7 positions agree with TRBD1. Trimming took 6 bases from V and 2 from J; bases not matched to a gene: 2. Per the germline V gene, CDR1 is SGHRS and CDR2 is YFSETQ. CDR3 length: 12 amino acids. CDR3 protein: CASKQGAYEQYF. The CDR3 DNA is TGCGCCAGCAAGCAGGGGGCCTACGAGCAGTACTTC.

This clonotype was seen many times. The V gene is TRBV6-2 or TRBV6-3, the J gene TRBJ2-5; D unclear. Germline V CDR1 and CDR2: MNHEY, SVGEGT. This CDR3 region has 13 residues. Trimming left V 0 bases short and J 8 bases short, with 10 bases between. CDR3 coding DNA: TGTGCCAGCAGTTACTCCCGAGGAGCCACCCAGTACTTC. Amino acids: CASSYSRGATQYF.

This clonotype appeared many times. The V call is TRBV5-1, the J call TRBJ2-3; no clear D gene. This CDR3 is 14 amino acids long. V shed 0 bases and J shed 2 bases, with 7 bases lying between them. Germline CDR1 SGHRS, CDR2 YFSETQ. The CDR3 loop is CASSLGRLTDTQYF. The CDR3 DNA reads TGCGCCAGCAGCTTGGGGCGACTCACAGATACGCAGTATTTT.

This clonotype was detected ten times or more. The chain combines TRBV5-1 with TRBJ2-5; 8 bases fit TRBD1. The V and J ends lost 4 bases and 5 bases, in that order; junction bases with no gene match: 7. This CDR3 comprises 14 residues. Germline CDR1 and CDR2: SGHRS and YFSETQ. CDR3 DNA sequence: TGCGCCAGCAGCGCCAGGGGGCAGGGGGAGACCCAGTACTTC. Translating it yields CASSARGQGETQYF.

V and J are TRBV9 and TRBJ2-7, with D hard to call. The length of the CDR3 is 12 residues. Germline V gene lookup returns CDR1 SGDLS and CDR2 YYNGEE. V lost 3 bases and J lost 3, with 7 bases in between. DNA for the CDR3: TGTGCCAGCAGCGATAATAACTACGAGCAGTACTTC. Its translation is CASSDNNYEQYF.

There are many counts of this clonotype. The chain uses TRBV5-1 and TRBJ1-1; 8 nucleotides agree with TRBD1. Unmatched junction bases numbered 8, after V lost 3 bases and J lost 1 base. In germline, CDR1 is SGHRS, CDR2 YFSETQ. The CDR3 extends over 16 amino acids. This CDR3 reads CASSYDGQGTNTEAFF. Written as DNA, the CDR3 is TGCGCCAGCAGCTATGATGGACAGGGAACGAACACTGAAGCTTTCTTT.

The sample holds many counts of this clonotype. This rearrangement joins TRBV5-1 to TRBJ1-1; D not resolved. Germline CDR1 SGHRS, CDR2 YFSETQ. With 2 bases removed from V and 2 bases from J, the gap between germline ends came to 13 bases. This CDR3 spans 15 amino acids. CDR3 in amino acids: CASSLRAAINTEAFF. Here the CDR3 DNA reads TGCGCCAGCAGCTTACGGGCAGCCATAAACACTGAAGCTTTCTTT.

Worth noting for this clonotype: A much larger clone lies one base from this, so it may be a read error. This chain connects TRBV6-2 or TRBV6-3 to TRBJ2-4; D not resolved. Germline values: CDR1 MNHEY, CDR2 SVGEGT. The CDR3 loop spans 15 amino acids. This CDR3 is CASSSPLSGKNSQYF. CDR3 DNA sequence: TGTGCCAGCTCCTCGCCGTTAAGTGGCAAAAACAGTCAGTACTTC.

This clonotype appeared many times. This chain joins TRBV24-1 and TRBJ2-6; D is perhaps TRBD1 or TRBD2 (7 bases each). From germline, CDR1 is KGHDR and CDR2 SFDVKD. V was trimmed by 2 bases and J by 1 base, leaving 14 bases between them. The CDR3 length is 18 residues. The CDR3 loop reads CATSDYRQGGSGANVLTF. CDR3 bases: TGTGCCACCAGTGATTATCGACAGGGAGGGTCTGGGGCCAACGTCCTGACTTTC.

The table lists this clonotype with many counts. V is TRBV10-3 and J is TRBJ1-1, with a weak D call TRBD1 (6 bases). Per the germline V gene, CDR1 is ENHRY and CDR2 is SYGVKD. Trimming took 2 bases from V and 5 from J, leaving 12 bases between them. The CDR3 runs to 14 residues. The CDR3 protein is CAISEPWTETEAFF. The CDR3 DNA is TGTGCCATCAGTGAGCCCTGGACAGAGACTGAAGCTTTCTTT.

This clonotype occurred many times. V is TRBV5-6 and J is TRBJ1-5, with 7 bases aligning to TRBD1. Germline-derived CDR1 and CDR2 are SGHDT and YYEEEE. Trimming removed 5 bases from V and 0 bases from J; junction bases left unmatched: 5. This CDR3 contains 15 residues. In DNA, the CDR3 is TGTGCCAGCAGTTCGGACAGGTTTAGCAATCAGCCCCAGCATTTT. Translating gives CASSSDRFSNQPQHF.

As for this clonotype: A much more abundant neighbour one base away suggests this may be a read error. V is TRBV6-2 or TRBV6-3 and J is TRBJ2-2; D not resolved. The length of the CDR3 is 11 residues. V lost 7 bases and J 4 bases, leaving 4 bases between the germline ends. Germline values: CDR1 MNHEY, CDR2 SVGEGT. This CDR3 reads CASTSTGELFF. CDR3 nucleotides: TGTGCCAGCACTAGCACCGGGGAGCTGTTTTTT.

The chain has TRBV19 and TRBJ1-2; 8 bases are shared with TRBD1. Trimming at V came to 6 bases and at J to 0 bases, leaving 12 bases not matched to a gene. This CDR3 region has 17 residues. Germline V gene data show CDR1 as LNHDA and CDR2 as SQIVND (reference sequence). CDR3 residues: CASSPFAGTGSNYGYTF. In nucleotides, the CDR3 is TGTGCCAGTAGCCCATTCGCAGGGACAGGATCTAACTATGGCTACACCTTC.

The chain combines TRBV6-1 with TRBJ2-7; possible D gene TRBD1, 6 bases. The CDR3 spans 13 residues. Trimming pared 8 bases from V and 0 bases from J, leaving 11 bases between. The germline CDR1 and CDR2 sequences are MNHNS and SASEGT. The CDR3 sequence: CASQQGSSYEQYF. The CDR3 nucleotides are TGTGCCAGCCAACAGGGAAGCTCCTACGAGCAGTACTTC.

There are many counts of this clonotype. V is TRBV6-1 and J is TRBJ2-2; 7 bases match TRBD1. Germline CDR1 and CDR2: MNHNS and SASEGT. The CDR3 runs 14 residues. After removal of 6 bases from V and 4 bases from J, the junction contained 5 bases not matched to a gene. CDR3 in DNA: TGTGCCAGCAGCCAGACAGGGCTCACCGGGGAGCTGTTTTTT. Encoded protein: CASSQTGLTGELFF.

The CDR3 DNA sequence: TGTGCCAGCTCACCATTACAGGGAACTGAAGCTTTCTTT. Amino acids: CASSPLQGTEAFF. The genes are TRBV18 and TRBJ1-1; D perhaps matches TRBD1 (6 bases). Germline V CDR1 and CDR2: KGHSH, LQKENI. With 2 bases removed from V and 5 bases from J, the gap between germline ends came to 9 bases. The CDR3 extends over 13 amino acids.

This clonotype came up many times. The chain joins TRBV28 to TRBJ2-7; 7 bases map to TRBD1. The V gene end was trimmed by 3 bases and the J gene end by 4 bases; junction bases not matched to a gene: 12. CDR3 size: 16 residues. Germline V gene data show CDR1 as MDHEN and CDR2 as SYDVKM. The CDR3 coding sequence is TGTGCCAGCAGTTTTAGCTCCCGGGACAGAGGATACGAGCAGTACTTC. Translating it yields CASSFSSRDRGYEQYF.

This clonotype was observed many times. V usage is TRBV28 and J usage is TRBJ2-7; D gene uncertain. Trimming left V 5 bases short and J 0 bases short, with 11 bases between. CDR1 is MDHEN and CDR2 is SYDVKM in the germline V gene. The CDR3 extends over 14 amino acids. The DNA of the CDR3 is TGTGCCAGCAGTGTCGGTGTACTCTCCTACGAGCAGTACTTC. It specifies CASSVGVLSYEQYF.

This clonotype was observed at least ten times. The J gene is TRBJ1-2, the V gene TRBV7-2; perhaps TRBD1 as D (6 bases). CDR1 and CDR2 from the germline V gene are SGHTA and FQGNSA. Trimming removed 5 bases at V and 3 bases at J, with 16 bases between. The CDR3 spans 15 residues. The CDR3 here is CASSIDRDKYYGYTF. In nucleotides, the CDR3 is TGTGCCAGCAGCATTGACCGGGACAAGTACTATGGCTACACCTTC.

This clonotype has a count of ten or more. The V call is TRBV4-2, the J call TRBJ1-2; TRBD1 matches at 10 bases. Germline V gene lookup returns CDR1 LGHNA and CDR2 YNFKEQ. The CDR3 is 15 amino acids. The V segment lost 6 bases and the J segment 8 bases; nucleotides outside the gene matches: 12. CDR3 residues: CASRGRPGTGEGYTF. The CDR3 coding sequence is TGTGCCAGCAGGGGACGACCCGGGACAGGGGAGGGCTACACCTTC.

Notes on this clonotype: This may arise from a read error, as a much more abundant clone is one base away. The chain couples TRBV12-3 or TRBV12-4 to TRBJ2-4; D gene uncertain. The CDR3 contains 12 residues. The CDR3, as DNA: TGTGCCACCACATCAGCCAAAAACAGTCAGTACTTC. It yields the protein CATTSAKNSQYF.